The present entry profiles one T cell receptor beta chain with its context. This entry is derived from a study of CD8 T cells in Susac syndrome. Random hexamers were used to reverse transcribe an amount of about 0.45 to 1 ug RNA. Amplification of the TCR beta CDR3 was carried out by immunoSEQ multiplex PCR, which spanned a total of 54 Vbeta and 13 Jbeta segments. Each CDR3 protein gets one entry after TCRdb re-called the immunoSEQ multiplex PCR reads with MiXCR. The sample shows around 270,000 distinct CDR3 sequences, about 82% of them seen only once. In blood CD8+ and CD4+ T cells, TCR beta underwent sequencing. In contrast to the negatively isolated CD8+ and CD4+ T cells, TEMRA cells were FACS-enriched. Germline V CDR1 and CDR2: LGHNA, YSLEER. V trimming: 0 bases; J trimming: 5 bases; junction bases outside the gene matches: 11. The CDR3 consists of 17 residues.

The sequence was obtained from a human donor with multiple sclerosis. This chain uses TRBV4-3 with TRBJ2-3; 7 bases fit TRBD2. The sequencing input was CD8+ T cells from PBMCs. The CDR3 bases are TGCGCCAGCAGCCAAGATCGGAAGAGGGAGCGGGGAGATACGCAGTATTTT. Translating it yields CASSQDRKRERGDTQYF.